The sequence of this T cell receptor (beta chain) was determined in a study of human T cells and chemical hapten exposure. The sample's time point: patch test 1, 2 weeks after DPC sensitization. Treatment meaning: therapeutic diphenylcyclopropenone sensitization with weekly scalp DPC. TCRdb re-analysed the RACE reads in MiXCR, keeping a single row per CDR3 protein. The table shows roughly 180,000 distinct CDR3 sequences, with roughly 15% occurring only once. This clonotype has more than one count but fewer than ten. The CDR3 length is 14 residues. V was clipped by 6 bases and J by 6 bases; unmatched bases: 3. Per the germline V gene, CDR1 is SGHRS and CDR2 is YFSETQ.

The sample was whole blood, taken in connection with sensitization to the hapten diphenylcyclopropenone (DPC). This rearrangement joins TRBV5-1 to TRBJ2-3; 14 bases map to TRBD2. This receptor was taken from a woman aged 30 to 39 with alopecia areata. Some clones in this sample may be carry-over from other donors' samples. In DNA, the CDR3 is TGCGCCAGCAAGGGACTAGCGGGAGCGGATACGCAGTATTTT. Translated: CASKGLAGADTQYF.